The next 17 T cell receptor beta chains were all read from a single sample in a study of Tregs in tolerant kidney transplant recipients. The data were produced by immunoSEQ multiplex PCR, yet TCRdb's version contains in-frame clones alone and is incomplete. The sample consists of about 72,000 clones, 92% of them appearing once. The specimen was CD8+ T cells from blood, collected before the transplant. The origin of the receptors is a human donor who received a combined kidney and bone marrow transplant.

The V and J genes are TRBV5-6 and TRBJ2-2, with 7 nucleotides matching TRBD2. CDR1 and CDR2 from the germline V gene are SGHDT and YYEEEE. This CDR3 has 15 amino acids. The trim removed 0 bases at V and 5 bases at J, leaving 4 bases unmatched. DNA for the CDR3: TGTGCCAGCAGCTTGGTCGGGGGAGGGACCGGGGAGCTGTTTTTT. The encoded protein is CASSLVGGGTGELFF.

The V gene is TRBV9, the J gene TRBJ2-5, with a tentative D call TRBD2 (5 bases). The germline CDR1 and CDR2 sequences are SGDLS and YYNGEE. The CDR3 contains 16 residues. The V gene lost 0 bases and the J gene lost 5 bases, with 17 bases spanning the gap. The CDR3 loop reads CASSVGSASRQETQYF. CDR3 in DNA: TGTGCCAGCAGCGTAGGCAGCGCTAGCCGGCAGGAGACCCAGTACTTC.

The J gene is TRBJ2-3, the V gene TRBV30, with D perhaps matching TRBD2 (7 bases). In germline, CDR1 is GTSNPN, CDR2 SVGIG (reference sequence). This CDR3 region has 14 residues. With 5 bases removed from V and 5 bases from J, the gap between germline ends came to 17 bases. The DNA for the CDR3 is TGTGCCTGGGGTATGGGGGGGCATGGAGATACGCAGTATTTT. It codes for CAWGMGGHGDTQYF.

The V call is TRBV4-1, the J call TRBJ2-7, with 7 bases matching TRBD1. V shed 0 bases, J shed 3 bases, and the junction held 8 bases outside the gene matches. The CDR3 spans 16 residues. Per the germline V gene, CDR1 is MGHRA and CDR2 is YSYEKL. This CDR3 is CASSQDGQESLYEQYF. CDR3 coding DNA: TGCGCCAGCAGCCAAGACGGACAGGAAAGTCTCTACGAGCAGTACTTC.

V and J are TRBV19 and TRBJ2-7; 8 positions match TRBD1. V dropped 7 bases and J dropped 3; count of bases not matched to a gene: 11. CDR3 length: 15 amino acids. Germline V CDR1 and CDR2: LNHDA, SQIVND (reference sequence). The CDR3 DNA follows: TGTGCCAGTACCGCCGGGACAGGACGATTCTACGAGCAGTACTTC. Residues: CASTAGTGRFYEQYF.

The chain uses TRBV9 and TRBJ2-7, with 11 bases lining up with TRBD2. The CDR3 loop spans 15 amino acids. V lost 4 bases to trimming and J lost 7 bases; unmatched junction nucleotides: 10. Germline V gives CDR1 SGDLS, CDR2 YYNGEE. The CDR3 coding sequence is TGTGCCAGCAGCCTTACTAGCGGGAGCGTTTATGAGCAGTACTTC. Its translation is CASSLTSGSVYEQYF.

V gene TRBV11-3 combines with J gene TRBJ1-1, with D perhaps matching TRBD1 (6 bases). V was trimmed by 4 bases and J by 4 bases, leaving 16 bases between them. CDR1 is SGHNT, CDR2 YENEEA, per germline. The CDR3 runs 15 residues. The CDR3 nucleotides are TGTGCCAGCAGCTCGAGTCCGGGACAAGTCACTGAAGCTTTCTTT. Protein sequence: CASSSSPGQVTEAFF.

This clone was counted once. This chain uses TRBV14 with TRBJ2-7; D possibly corresponds to TRBD2 (6 bases). This CDR3 has 12 amino acids. Germline V lookup: CDR1 SGHDN, CDR2 FVKESK. Trimming removed 4 bases from V and 3 bases from J, with 7 bases in between. In DNA form, the CDR3 reads TGTGCCAGCAGCCCCGGGGGCTACGAGCAGTACTTC. Translation: CASSPGGYEQYF. Drawing the rest from reference TRBV14 and TRBJ2-7, the complete variable domain is EAGVTQFPSHSVIEKGQTVTLRCDPISGHDNLYWYRRVMGKEIKFLLHFVKESKQDESGMPNNRFLAERTGGTYSTLKVQPAELEDSGVYFCASSPGGYEQYFGPGTRLTVT.

The chain links TRBV9 to TRBJ2-4; 7 bases map to TRBD2. Per germline, CDR1 SGDLS and CDR2 YYNGEE. The CDR3 totals 14 residues. The ends lost 0 bases at V and 5 bases at J; junction bases unmatched: 2. CDR3 nucleotide sequence: TGTGCCAGCAGCGTAGGCGGGAGCCAAAACATTCAGTACTTC. Encoded protein: CASSVGGSQNIQYF.

V is TRBV27 and J is TRBJ2-7; 7 bases fit TRBD1. This CDR3 has 13 residues. Looked up from germline, CDR1 is MNHEY and CDR2 is SMNVEV (reference sequence). The V gene end was trimmed by 3 bases and the J gene end by 4 bases; junction bases not matched to a gene: 3. The CDR3: CASSLSQGYEQYF. CDR3 DNA sequence: TGTGCCAGCAGTTTGTCACAGGGGTACGAGCAGTACTTC.

The CDR3 DNA reads as TGTGCCAGCAGCAATAGCGGGGAGTCCTACGAGCAGTACTTC. Translated, it gives CASSNSGESYEQYF. This chain connects TRBV7-9 to TRBJ2-7; 8 bases line up with TRBD2. J was trimmed by 1 base and V by 5 bases; bases with no gene match: 4. Germline CDR1 reads SEHNR; CDR2 reads FQNEAQ (reference sequence). The CDR3 spans 14 residues.

The rearrangement links TRBV19 to TRBJ2-7, with D uncertain. Per the germline V gene, CDR1 is LNHDA and CDR2 is SQIVND (reference sequence). There are 14 residues in the CDR3. V lost 4 bases and J lost 3, with 13 bases in between. DNA of the CDR3: TGTGCCAGTAGTACAGGATCAAGGAACTACGAGCAGTACTTC. It specifies CASSTGSRNYEQYF.

The chain is built from TRBV7-7 and TRBJ2-5, with a weak D call TRBD2 (6 bases). CDR3 length: 15 amino acids. V lost 2 bases and J lost 3, with 13 bases in between. Germline CDR1 and CDR2: SSHAT and FNYEAQ (reference sequence). The CDR3 nucleotides read TGTGCCAGCAGCTTACAGCCTAGCGCAAAAGAGACCCAGTACTTC. Translating gives CASSLQPSAKETQYF.

This clone occurred once. This chain joins TRBV19 and TRBJ1-4; the match to TRBD1 covers 7 bases. Germline trimming cut 6 bases from V and 7 bases from J; bases unmatched to any gene: 8. Germline V gene sequence: CDR1 LNHDA, CDR2 SQIVND (reference sequence). The CDR3 contains 14 residues. CDR3 nucleotides: TGTGCCAGTAGCTATAGACAGGGTACTGAAAAACTGTTTTTT. Encoded protein: CASSYRQGTEKLFF.

The chain carries TRBV11-2 and TRBJ2-2; possibly TRBD2 for D (5 bases). The CDR3 covers 12 residues. Per the germline V gene, CDR1 is SGHAT and CDR2 is FQNNGV. The V and J ends lost 8 bases and 6 bases respectively, with 10 bases between them. The CDR3 coding sequence is TGTGCCAGCTCAGCTAGCCCCGGGGAGCTGTTTTTT. Its translation is CASSASPGELFF.

The rearrangement links TRBV5-6 to TRBJ1-4; D might be TRBD1 (5 bases). The germline CDR1 and CDR2 sequences are SGHDT and YYEEEE. Trimming took off 3 bases at V and 4 bases at J, with 13 bases between the two ends. This CDR3 spans 15 amino acids. The chain's CDR3 is CASSWGSGDNEKLFF. The CDR3 DNA is TGTGCCAGCAGCTGGGGATCGGGGGATAATGAAAAACTGTTTTTT.

V and J are TRBV5-5 and TRBJ2-1; no firm D call. The CDR3 contains 15 residues. From germline, CDR1 is SGHKS and CDR2 YYEKEE (reference sequence). V lost 0 bases to trimming and J lost 2 bases, with 9 bases between them. Here the CDR3 DNA reads TGTGCCAGCAGCTTGGAAGCAAATCCCTACAATGAGCAGTTCTTC. It specifies CASSLEANPYNEQFF.